A selection of T cell receptor beta chains follows, all from one sample in a study of T cell repertoires in ileal Crohn's disease. The protocol was immunoSEQ multiplex PCR, while the TCRdb copy is restricted to in-frame clones and leaves out a portion. The sample consists of more than 10,000 clones, about four fifths of them appearing once. Sequenced material: ileal tissue. These receptors all stem from an adult with Crohn's disease. CDR3s include the opening cysteine and the closing phenylalanine or tryptophan. Fields, in order: clone size, D gene, V gene, J gene, CDR3 DNA, CDR3 protein. The D gene is left open where the match is weak. Not every row has a clone size; where given, it reads once, few, many or a size class.

NA	NA	TRBV9	TRBJ2-7	TGTGCCAGCAGCGTAGGTGACAGACAGCCCGAGCAGTACTTC	CASSVGDRQPEQYF
NA	NA	TRBV19	TRBJ2-1	TGTGCCAGTAGTATAGTTACAGGTCCCCATGAGCAGTTCTTC	CASSIVTGPHEQFF
NA	NA	TRBV6-4	TRBJ2-5	TGTGCCAGCAGTGACCCGGGGATCGGGTTGCAAGAGACCCAGTACTTC	CASSDPGIGLQETQYF
NA	NA	TRBV5-6	TRBJ1-5	TGTGCCAGCAGCTTGAAACAACAGCCCCAGCATTTT	CASSLKQQPQHF
once	TRBD1	TRBV7-2	TRBJ2-3	TGTGCCAGCAGCTTAGACCCGGGACAGGGGGCAAATACGCAGTATTTT	CASSLDPGQGANTQYF
few	NA	TRBV14	TRBJ2-7	TGTGCCAGCAGCCAAGGCCTATTAAGCGAGCAGTACTTC	CASSQGLLSEQYF
once	TRBD1	TRBV6-6	TRBJ2-7	TGTGCCACTTACGGACGGACAGGGGGCCACCCGTACTTC	CATYGRTGGHPYF
NA	NA	TRBV7-9	TRBJ1-1	TGTGCCAGCAGATTCTCCGGGGCTGAAGCTTTCTTT	CASRFSGAEAFF
NA	TRBD1	TRBV7-2	TRBJ1-2	TGTGCCAGCAGCAGAGACAGGGCGGGTGGCTACACCTTC	CASSRDRAGGYTF
NA	TRBD2	TRBV7-2	TRBJ2-3	TGTGCCAGCAGCGCACGACTAGCGGGAGGCCCAGATACGCAGTATTTT	CASSARLAGGPDTQYF
once	TRBD2	TRBV7-6	TRBJ2-2	TGTGCCAGCAGCTTATTGGCGGGAGAGGTCTCCGGGGAGCTGTTTTTT	CASSLLAGEVSGELFF
NA	NA	TRBV28	TRBJ1-2	TGTGCCAGCAGAGGCAGGCTCAACTATGGCTACACCTTC	CASRGRLNYGYTF
NA	NA	TRBV7-2	TRBJ2-2	TGTGCCAGCAGCTTAGCCAGGAACACCGGGGAGCTGTTTTTT	CASSLARNTGELFF
NA	TRBD2	TRBV28	TRBJ2-7	TGTGCCAGCAGTTCATATCTAGCGGCCAACTACGAGCAGTACTTC	CASSSYLAANYEQYF
NA	TRBD2	TRBV2	TRBJ2-7	TGTGCCAGCAGTGTTCGGCGGGAGAAAAACGAGCAGTACTTC	CASSVRREKNEQYF
NA	TRBD1	TRBV15	TRBJ1-6	TGTGCCACCAGCGAACAGGGGAGGTATAATTCACCCCTCCACTTT	CATSEQGRYNSPLHF